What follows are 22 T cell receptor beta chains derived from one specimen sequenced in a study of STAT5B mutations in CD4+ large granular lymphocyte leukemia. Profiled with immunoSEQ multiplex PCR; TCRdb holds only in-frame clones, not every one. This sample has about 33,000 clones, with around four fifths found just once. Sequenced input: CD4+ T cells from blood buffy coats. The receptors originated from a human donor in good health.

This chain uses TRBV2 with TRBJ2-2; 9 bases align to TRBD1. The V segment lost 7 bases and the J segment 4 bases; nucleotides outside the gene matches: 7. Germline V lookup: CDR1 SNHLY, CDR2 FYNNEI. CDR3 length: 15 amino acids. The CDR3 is CASISGQGVTGELFF. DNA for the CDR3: TGTGCCAGCATTTCGGGACAGGGAGTCACCGGGGAGCTGTTTTTT.

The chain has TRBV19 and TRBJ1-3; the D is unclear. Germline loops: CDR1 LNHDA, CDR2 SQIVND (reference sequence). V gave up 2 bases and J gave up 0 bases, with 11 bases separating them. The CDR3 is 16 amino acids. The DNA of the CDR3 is TGTGCCAGTAGTATACCGGGCAGCTTCTCTGGAAACACCATATATTTT. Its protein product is CASSIPGSFSGNTIYF.

The CDR3 DNA is TGTGCCAGTAGTATTTCTGGGACTAGCGTTAACGAGCAGTACTTC. This sequence encodes CASSISGTSVNEQYF. The genes are TRBV19 and TRBJ2-7; 10 bases line up with TRBD2. The junction had 7 bases not matched to a gene; V was cut back by 3 bases and J by 5 bases. CDR1 and CDR2 (germline): LNHDA, SQIVND (reference sequence). CDR3 length equals 15 residues.

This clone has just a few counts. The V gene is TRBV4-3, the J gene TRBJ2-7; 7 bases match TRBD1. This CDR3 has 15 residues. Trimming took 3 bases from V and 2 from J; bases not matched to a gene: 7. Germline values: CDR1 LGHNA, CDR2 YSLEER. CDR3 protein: CASSHGQASTYEQYF. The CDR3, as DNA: TGCGCCAGCAGCCACGGACAGGCCTCTACCTACGAGCAGTACTTC.

This chain's CDR3 is CASTEWPQGRGTEAFF. The CDR3 coding sequence is TGTGCCAGCACCGAGTGGCCGCAGGGTAGAGGCACTGAAGCTTTCTTT. The chain couples TRBV11-2 to TRBJ1-1; D might be TRBD1 (5 bases). This CDR3 spans 16 amino acids. Deletions cut 7 bases from V and 4 bases from J, with 22 bases between. Germline lookup yields CDR1 SGHAT and CDR2 FQNNGV.

The CDR3 loop is CASSGTQGRGGELFF. For the CDR3, the DNA is TGTGCCAGCAGTGGAACACAGGGTAGGGGCGGGGAGCTGTTTTTT. This sequence joins TRBV6-5 and TRBJ2-2, with D possibly being TRBD1 (6 bases). V was cut by 5 bases and J by 7 bases, with 17 bases left in between. CDR3 length equals 15 residues. CDR1 and CDR2 from the germline V gene are MNHEY and SVGAGI.

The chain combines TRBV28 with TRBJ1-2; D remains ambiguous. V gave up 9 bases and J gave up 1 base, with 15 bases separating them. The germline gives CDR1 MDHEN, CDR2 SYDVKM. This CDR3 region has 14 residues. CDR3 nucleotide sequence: TGTGCCAGTACCGGGTCCACCCTTAACTATGGCTACACCTTC. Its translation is CASTGSTLNYGYTF.

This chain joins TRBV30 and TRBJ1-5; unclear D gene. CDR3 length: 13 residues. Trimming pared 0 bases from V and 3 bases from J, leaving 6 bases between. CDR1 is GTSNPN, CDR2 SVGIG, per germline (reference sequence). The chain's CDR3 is CAWSVDANQPQHF. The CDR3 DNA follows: TGTGCCTGGAGTGTCGACGCCAATCAGCCCCAGCATTTT.

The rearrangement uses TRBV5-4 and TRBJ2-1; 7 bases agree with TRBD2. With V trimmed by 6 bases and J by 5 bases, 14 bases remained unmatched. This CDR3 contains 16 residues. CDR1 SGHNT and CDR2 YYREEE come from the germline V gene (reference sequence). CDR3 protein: CASTKPLGGANNEQFF. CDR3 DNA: TGTGCCAGCACCAAGCCCCTGGGAGGGGCTAACAATGAGCAGTTCTTC.

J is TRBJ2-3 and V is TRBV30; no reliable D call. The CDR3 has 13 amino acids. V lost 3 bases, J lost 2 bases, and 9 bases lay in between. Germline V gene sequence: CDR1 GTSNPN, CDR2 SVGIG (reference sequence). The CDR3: CAWSDSITDTQYF. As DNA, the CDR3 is TGTGCCTGGAGCGACTCCATCACAGATACGCAGTATTTT.

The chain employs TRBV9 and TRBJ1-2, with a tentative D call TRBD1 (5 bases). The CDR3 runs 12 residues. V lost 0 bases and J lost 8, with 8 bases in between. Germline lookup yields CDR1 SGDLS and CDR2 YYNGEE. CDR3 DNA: TGTGCCAGCAGCGTAGGAGGGGCCGGCTACACCTTC. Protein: CASSVGGAGYTF.

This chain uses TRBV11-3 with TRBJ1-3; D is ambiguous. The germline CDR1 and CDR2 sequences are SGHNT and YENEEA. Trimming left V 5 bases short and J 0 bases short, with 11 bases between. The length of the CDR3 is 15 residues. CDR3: CASSAIWNSGNTIYF. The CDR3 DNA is TGTGCCAGCAGCGCTATATGGAACTCTGGAAACACCATATATTTT.

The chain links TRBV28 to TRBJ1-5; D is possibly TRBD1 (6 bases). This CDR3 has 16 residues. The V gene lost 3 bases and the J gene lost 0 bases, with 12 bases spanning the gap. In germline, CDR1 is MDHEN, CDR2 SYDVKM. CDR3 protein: CASSLVVGHSNQPQHF. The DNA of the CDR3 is TGTGCCAGCAGTTTGGTTGTGGGACATAGCAATCAGCCCCAGCATTTT.

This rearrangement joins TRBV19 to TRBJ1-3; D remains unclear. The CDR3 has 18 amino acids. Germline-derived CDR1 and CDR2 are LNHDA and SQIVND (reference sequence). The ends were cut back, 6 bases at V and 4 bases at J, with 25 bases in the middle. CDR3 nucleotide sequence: TGTGCCAGTAGACCCAGCCAGCTCGCGGTTTCGTGGGGAAACACCATATATTTT. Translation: CASRPSQLAVSWGNTIYF. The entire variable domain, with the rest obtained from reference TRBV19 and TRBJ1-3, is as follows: DGGITQSPKYLFRKEGQNVTLSCEQNLNHDAMYWYRQDPGQGLRLIYYSQIVNDFQKGDIAEGYSVSREKKESFPLTVTSAQKNPTAFYLCASRPSQLAVSWGNTIYFGEGSWLTVV.

Here the CDR3 DNA reads TGTGCCAGCAGTTTCTCGGTGAACACTGAAGCTTTCTTT. Translation gives CASSFSVNTEAFF. The V gene is TRBV27, the J gene TRBJ1-1; D is undetermined. Germline V gene sequence: CDR1 MNHEY, CDR2 SMNVEV (reference sequence). Between the trimmed V and J ends, which lost 3 bases and 0 bases, there was a span of 5 bases. The CDR3 consists of 13 residues.

The CDR3 DNA reads TGTGCCAGCAGGTGGAACTACAGGGGGTACGAGCAGTACTTC. It specifies CASRWNYRGYEQYF. This rearrangement joins TRBV6-5 to TRBJ2-7, with 8 bases aligning to TRBD1. J lost 4 bases, V lost 6 bases, and 8 bases had no gene match. Germline loops: CDR1 MNHEY, CDR2 SVGAGI. This CDR3 is built from 14 residues.

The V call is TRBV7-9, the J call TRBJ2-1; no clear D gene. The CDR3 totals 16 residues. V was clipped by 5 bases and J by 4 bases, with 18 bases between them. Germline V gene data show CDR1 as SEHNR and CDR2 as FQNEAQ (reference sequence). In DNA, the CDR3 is TGTGCCAGCAGCCCCACCTATGGACGAAGGTACAATGAGCAGTTCTTC. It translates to CASSPTYGRRYNEQFF. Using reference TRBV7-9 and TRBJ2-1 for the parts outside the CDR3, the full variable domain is DTGVSQNPRHKITKRGQNVTFRCDPISEHNRLYWYRQTLGQGPEFLTYFQNEAQLEKSRLLSDRFSAERPKGSFSTLEIQRTEQGDSAMYLCASSPTYGRRYNEQFFGPGTRLTVL.

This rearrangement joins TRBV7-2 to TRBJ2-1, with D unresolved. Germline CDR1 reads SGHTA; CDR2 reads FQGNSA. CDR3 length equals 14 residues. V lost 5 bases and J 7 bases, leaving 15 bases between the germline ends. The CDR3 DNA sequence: TGTGCCAGCAGCCCTTTAGTCGGAACTAATGAGCAGTTCTTC. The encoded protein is CASSPLVGTNEQFF.

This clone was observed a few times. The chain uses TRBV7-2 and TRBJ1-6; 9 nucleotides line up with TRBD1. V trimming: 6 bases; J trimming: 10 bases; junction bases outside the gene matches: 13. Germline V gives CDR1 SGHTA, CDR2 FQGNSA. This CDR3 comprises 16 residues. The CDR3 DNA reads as TGTGCCAGCAGTCCCACTGGACAGGGGATGGTGTCACCCCTCCACTTT. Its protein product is CASSPTGQGMVSPLHF.

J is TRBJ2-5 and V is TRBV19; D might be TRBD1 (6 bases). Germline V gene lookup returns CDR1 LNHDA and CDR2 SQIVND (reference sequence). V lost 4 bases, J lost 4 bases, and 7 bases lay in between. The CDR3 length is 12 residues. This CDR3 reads CASSTQGETQYF. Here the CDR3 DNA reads TGTGCCAGTAGTACACAGGGAGAGACCCAGTACTTC.

CDR3 nucleotides: TGTGCCAGCAGTTGGGGAGGGGGTGGCGGCTACACCTTC. Translation: CASSWGGGGGYTF. V is TRBV6-5 and J is TRBJ1-2; D possibly corresponds to TRBD1 (6 bases). The V end was cut by 4 bases, the J end by 8 bases, with 14 bases between. This CDR3 has 13 amino acids. Per germline, CDR1 MNHEY and CDR2 SVGAGI.

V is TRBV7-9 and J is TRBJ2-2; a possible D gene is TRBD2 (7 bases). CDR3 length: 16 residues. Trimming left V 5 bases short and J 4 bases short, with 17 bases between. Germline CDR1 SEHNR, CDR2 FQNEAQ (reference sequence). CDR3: CASSLEGRGSTGELFF. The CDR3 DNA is TGTGCCAGCAGCCTCGAAGGGAGGGGGTCCACCGGGGAGCTGTTTTTT.